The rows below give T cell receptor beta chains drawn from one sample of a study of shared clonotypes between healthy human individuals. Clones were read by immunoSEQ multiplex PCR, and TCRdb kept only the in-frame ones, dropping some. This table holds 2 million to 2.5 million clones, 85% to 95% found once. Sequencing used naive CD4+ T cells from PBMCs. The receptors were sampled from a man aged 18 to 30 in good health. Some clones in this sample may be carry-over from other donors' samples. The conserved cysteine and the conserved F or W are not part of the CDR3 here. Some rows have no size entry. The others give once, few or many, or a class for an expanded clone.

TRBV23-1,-,ASSPVPCCEQF
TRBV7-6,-,ASSPGTSGNTIY
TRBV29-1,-,SVVVADTQY
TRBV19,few,ASTQSGENYGYT
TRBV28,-,ASSATYRGWGYEQY
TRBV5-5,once,ASSLGLAGAGELF
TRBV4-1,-,ASSQQTILSNNEQF
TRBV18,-,ASSPGNPGQGNEKLF
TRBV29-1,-,SVEWGRADTQY
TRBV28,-,ASSPPYYGYT
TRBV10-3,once,AIRYESEADTQY
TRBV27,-,ASSSQGAGQETQY
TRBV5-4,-,ASSPPEDTDTQY
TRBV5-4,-,ASSLEDPPNYGYT
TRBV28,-,ASSLWRGTGPLRGSGVNEQF
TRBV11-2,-,ASSQENYGYT
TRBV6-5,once,ASSYSDRPRETQY
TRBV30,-,AWSVTGTNEKLF
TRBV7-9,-,ASSPDQLGNQPQH
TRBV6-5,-,ASTDGGQGNNEQF
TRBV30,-,ACRSYGYGYT
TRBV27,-,ASSAWVGTEKPYSNQPQH
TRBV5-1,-,ASSLSPQSNQPQH
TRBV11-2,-,ASSPGTDLGAKNIQY
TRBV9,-,ASSGIHSGANVLT
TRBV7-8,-,ASSWGQGLNTEAF
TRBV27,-,ASSLGTVNTEAF
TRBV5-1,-,ASSVTGQTDEQY
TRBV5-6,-,ASSTPRAGVQETQY
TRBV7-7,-,ASSPGGDEQY
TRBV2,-,ASIAGGPSDTQY
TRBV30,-,AWSVRGETQY
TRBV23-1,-,ASISPTRAREQF
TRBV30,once,AWEGVGNYGYT
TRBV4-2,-,ASSPGTSSRYNEQF
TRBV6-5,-,ASRSGNQLLKAF
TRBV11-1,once,ASSLAERGPQETQY
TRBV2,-,ASSDSRHQETQY
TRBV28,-,ASSSPRAGPLGDTQY
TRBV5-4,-,ASSFLQGGEQY
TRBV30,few,AFAQGTWEKLF
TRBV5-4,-,ASSLGGRGSTNEKLF
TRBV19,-,ASSVSLLAGWGETQY
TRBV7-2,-,ASSLVWGGNQPQH
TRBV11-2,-,ASSSPLDSMRGYT
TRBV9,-,ASSNGERDGNTIY
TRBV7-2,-,ASSPRRVGIAYEQY
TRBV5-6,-,ASSLLGRANTEAF
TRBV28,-,ASSLEGPYQETQY